This T cell receptor beta chain originates from a study of blood T cell repertoires in COVID-19. Assay used: immunoSEQ multiplex PCR; TCRdb lists only in-frame clones, some missing. The sample records around 200,000 clones, 80% to 90% being singletons. Unmatched junction bases numbered 10, after V lost 1 base and J lost 5 bases. The length of the CDR3 is 16 residues. Germline loops: CDR1 SEHNR, CDR2 FQNEAQ (reference sequence). The specimen sequenced was peripheral blood. This TCR came from a human donor with active or convalescent COVID-19. The donor label of this sample is uncertain. This sequence joins TRBV7-9 and TRBJ2-5, with 7 bases aligning to TRBD1. The DNA for the CDR3 is TGTGCCAGCAGCTTAGGCGGATCAGGGGGTTACGAGACCCAGTACTTC. Amino acids: CASSLGGSGGYETQYF.